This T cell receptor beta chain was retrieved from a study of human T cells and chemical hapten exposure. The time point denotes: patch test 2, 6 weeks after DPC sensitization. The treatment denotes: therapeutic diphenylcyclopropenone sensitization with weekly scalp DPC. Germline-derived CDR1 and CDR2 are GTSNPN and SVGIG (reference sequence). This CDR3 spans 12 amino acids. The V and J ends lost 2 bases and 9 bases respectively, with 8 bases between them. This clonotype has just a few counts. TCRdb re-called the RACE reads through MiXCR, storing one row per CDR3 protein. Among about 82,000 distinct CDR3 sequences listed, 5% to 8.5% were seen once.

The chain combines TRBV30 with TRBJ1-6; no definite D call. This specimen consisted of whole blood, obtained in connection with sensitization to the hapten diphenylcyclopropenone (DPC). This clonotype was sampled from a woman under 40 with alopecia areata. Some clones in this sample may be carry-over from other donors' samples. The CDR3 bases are TGTGCCTGGAGTAAAGTCAGTTCACCCCTCCACTTT. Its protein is CAWSKVSSPLHF.